The clone carrying this T cell receptor (beta chain) was found once. This entry is derived from a study of blood T cell repertoires in COVID-19. Across the whole study: The study drew acute and convalescent COVID-19 samples from the United States, Italy and Spain. T cells, B-cell-depleted T cells, or PBMCs supplied cDNA or gDNA.

Looked up from germline, CDR1 is LGHNA and CDR2 is YNFKEQ. This CDR3 has 13 residues. Per the authors' pipeline: For nucleated cells, counts were estimated from reference gene primer amplification. Clones were read by immunoSEQ multiplex PCR, and TCRdb kept only the in-frame ones, dropping some. V and J calls and clone size are as listed in that table; D and trimming were resolved from the DNA. The profile shows 80,000 or so clones, 65% to 90% of them singletons. The clonotype was recovered from a human donor in a cohort sampled during active COVID-19. The chain carries TRBV4-2 and TRBJ2-3; 9 nucleotides line up with TRBD2. Sequenced: peripheral blood. The DNA of the CDR3 is TGTGCGGCGGCTAGCGGGGCGTGGGATACGCAGTATTTT. Translation: CAAASGAWDTQYF.